This T cell receptor beta chain originates from a study of CD4 and CD8 cells across lung adenocarcinoma regions. This clonotype was seen a few times. Each CDR3 protein gets one entry after TCRdb re-called the PCR reads with MiXCR. The sample records roughly 2,900 distinct CDR3 sequences, 35% to 55% being singletons. Donors had localized lung adenocarcinoma, a non-small cell lung cancer. The sequenced sample was CD8+ T cells from the center of a lung tumor. This receptor was identified in a male donor with lung adenocarcinoma. The CD4 and CD8 labels of this study may be unreliable.

The CDR3 reads CASSEWAGTADSYEQYF. CDR3 DNA sequence: TGTGCCAGCAGTGAATGGGCCGGGACGGCGGACTCCTACGAGCAGTACTTC. The chain has TRBV6-1 and TRBJ2-7; either TRBD1 or TRBD2 may fit D (5 bases each). Germline V gene lookup returns CDR1 MNHNS and CDR2 SASEGT. Trimming left V 2 bases short and J 0 bases short, with 17 bases between. The CDR3 contains 17 residues.